The 8 T cell receptor beta chains reported below all come from one sample, sequenced in a study of T cells of healthy individuals. TCRdb fed the 5' RACE reads into MiXCR, producing one record per CDR3 protein. The sample contains roughly 87,000 distinct CDR3 sequences, roughly a sixth of which appear only once. The origin of the receptors is a human donor in good health.

The genes are TRBV20-1 and TRBJ2-1, with D hard to call. Trimming removed 6 bases from V and 0 bases from J, with 12 bases in between. CDR1 is DFQATT and CDR2 is SNEGSKA in the germline V gene (reference sequence). The CDR3 spans 14 residues. The CDR3 DNA sequence: TGCAGTGCCAACCTATTAGGCTCCTACAATGAGCAGTTCTTC. Translated, it gives CSANLLGSYNEQFF.

The chain recombines TRBV5-1 with TRBJ1-1; 8 bases align to TRBD1. CDR3 length: 12 residues. Per germline, CDR1 SGHRS and CDR2 YFSETQ. The V gene end was trimmed by 3 bases and the J gene end by 7 bases; junction bases not matched to a gene: 2. Here the CDR3 reads CASSWDRFEAFF. DNA of the CDR3: TGCGCCAGCAGCTGGGACAGGTTTGAAGCTTTCTTT.

The CDR3 DNA reads as TGTGCCAGCAGTTACTTAGGGGGGCCCAATGAGCAGTTCTTC. This encodes CASSYLGGPNEQFF. This sequence joins TRBV6-5 and TRBJ2-1; tentatively, D is TRBD1 or TRBD2 (6 bases each). The CDR3 consists of 14 residues. V lost 1 base and J 6 bases, leaving 10 bases between the germline ends. CDR1 and CDR2 (germline): MNHEY, SVGAGI.

This clonotype was observed a handful of times. The chain combines TRBV11-2 with TRBJ2-7; TRBD2 matches at 11 bases. Germline loops: CDR1 SGHAT, CDR2 FQNNGV. V dropped 3 bases and J dropped 5; count of bases not matched to a gene: 6. CDR3 length: 15 residues. The CDR3, as DNA: TGTGCCAGCAGCTTTAGCGGGAGGGCCCGTAACGAGCAGTACTTC. This sequence encodes CASSFSGRARNEQYF.

This clonotype has ten or more counts. The junction differs from germline at one of its ends, possibly a read error. The chain uses TRBV2 and TRBJ1-1; D remains ambiguous. In germline, CDR1 is SNHLY, CDR2 FYNNEI. This CDR3 is 12 amino acids long. The CDR3 is CASSAAGGRVIF. The CDR3, as DNA: TGTGCCAGCAGTGCGGCGGGAGGGCGAGTGATCTTT.

This chain connects TRBV5-1 to TRBJ2-5; D gene ambiguous. Germline CDR1 and CDR2: SGHRS and YFSETQ. CDR3 length: 14 amino acids. V was trimmed by 0 bases and J by 2 bases, leaving 8 bases between them. The CDR3 sequence is CASSLEPGQETQYF. CDR3 DNA: TGCGCCAGCAGCTTGGAACCAGGTCAAGAGACCCAGTACTTC.

The chain's CDR3 is CSVDRMGGFEQFF. As DNA, the CDR3 is TGCAGCGTTGATCGCATGGGAGGGTTTGAGCAGTTCTTC. The V call is TRBV29-1, the J call TRBJ2-1, with 7 bases identical to TRBD2. The CDR3 spans 13 residues. J lost 9 bases, V lost 3 bases, and 8 bases had no gene match. Germline V gene sequence: CDR1 SQVTM, CDR2 ANQGSEA.

This clonotype came up a few times. V usage is TRBV9 and J usage is TRBJ1-1; D remains ambiguous. This CDR3 spans 15 amino acids. The V and J ends lost 0 bases and 1 base respectively, with 10 bases between them. Germline CDR1 reads SGDLS; CDR2 reads YYNGEE. As DNA, the CDR3 is TGTGCCAGCAGCGTAGGGGCGGGTTCGAACACTGAAGCTTTCTTT. Its protein product is CASSVGAGSNTEAFF.